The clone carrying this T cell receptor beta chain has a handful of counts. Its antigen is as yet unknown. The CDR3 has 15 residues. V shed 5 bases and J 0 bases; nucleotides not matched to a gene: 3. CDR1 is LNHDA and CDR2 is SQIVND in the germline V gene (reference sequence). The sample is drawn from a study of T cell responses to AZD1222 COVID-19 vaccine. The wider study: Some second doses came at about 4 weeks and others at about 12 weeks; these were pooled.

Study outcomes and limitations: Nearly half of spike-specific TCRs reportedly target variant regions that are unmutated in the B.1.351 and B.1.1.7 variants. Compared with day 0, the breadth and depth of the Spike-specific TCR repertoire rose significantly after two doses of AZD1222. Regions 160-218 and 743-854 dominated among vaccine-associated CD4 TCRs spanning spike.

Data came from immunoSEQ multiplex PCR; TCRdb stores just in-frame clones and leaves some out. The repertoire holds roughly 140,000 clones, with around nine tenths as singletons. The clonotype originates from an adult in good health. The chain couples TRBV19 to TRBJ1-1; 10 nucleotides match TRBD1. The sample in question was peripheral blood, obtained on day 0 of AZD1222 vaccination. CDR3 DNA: TGTGCCAGTAGTGAGGACAGGGGGTTGAACACTGAAGCTTTCTTT. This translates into CASSEDRGLNTEAFF.